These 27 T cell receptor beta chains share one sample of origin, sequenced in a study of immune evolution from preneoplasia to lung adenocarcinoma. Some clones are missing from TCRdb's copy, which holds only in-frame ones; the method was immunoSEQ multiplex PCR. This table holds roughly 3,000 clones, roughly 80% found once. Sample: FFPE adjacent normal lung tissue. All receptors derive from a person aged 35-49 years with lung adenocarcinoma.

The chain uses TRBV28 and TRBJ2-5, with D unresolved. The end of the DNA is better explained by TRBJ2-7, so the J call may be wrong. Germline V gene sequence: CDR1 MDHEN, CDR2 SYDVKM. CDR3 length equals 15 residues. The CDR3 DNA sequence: TGTGCCAGTAGACCTCCCCAGATTCCCTCCTACGAGCAGTACTTC. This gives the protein CASRPPQIPSYEQYF.

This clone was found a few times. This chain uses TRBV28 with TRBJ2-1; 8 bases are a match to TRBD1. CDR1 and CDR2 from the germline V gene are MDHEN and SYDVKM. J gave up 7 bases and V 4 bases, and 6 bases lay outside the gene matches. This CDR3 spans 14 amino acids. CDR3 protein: CASSWRQGANEQFF. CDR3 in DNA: TGTGCCAGCAGTTGGCGGCAGGGGGCGAATGAGCAGTTCTTC.

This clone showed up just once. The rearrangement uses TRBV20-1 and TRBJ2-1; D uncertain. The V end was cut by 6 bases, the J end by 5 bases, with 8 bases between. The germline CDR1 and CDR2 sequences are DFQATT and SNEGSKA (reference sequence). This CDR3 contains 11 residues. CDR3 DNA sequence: TGCAGTGCGCAAACTGACAATGAGCAGTTCTTC. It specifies CSAQTDNEQFF.

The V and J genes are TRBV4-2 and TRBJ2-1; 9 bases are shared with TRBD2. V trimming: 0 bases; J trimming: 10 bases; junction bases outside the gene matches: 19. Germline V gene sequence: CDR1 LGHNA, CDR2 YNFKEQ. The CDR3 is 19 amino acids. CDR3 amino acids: CASSQDILAGTLRAGEQFF. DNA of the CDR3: TGTGCCAGCAGCCAAGATATACTAGCGGGCACACTAAGAGCAGGAGAGCAGTTCTTC.

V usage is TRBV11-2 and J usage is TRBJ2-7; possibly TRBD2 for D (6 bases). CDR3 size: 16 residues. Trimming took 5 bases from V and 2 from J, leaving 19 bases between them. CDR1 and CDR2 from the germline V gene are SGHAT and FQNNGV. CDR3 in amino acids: CASSRRPGLKTYEQYF. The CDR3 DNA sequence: TGTGCCAGCAGCCGTCGGCCCGGACTAAAAACCTACGAGCAGTACTTC. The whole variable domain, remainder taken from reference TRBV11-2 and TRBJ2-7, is EAGVAQSPRYKIIEKRQSVAFWCNPISGHATLYWYQQILGQGPKLLIQFQNNGVVDDSQLPKDRFSAERLKGVDSTLKIQPAKLEDSAVYLCASSRRPGLKTYEQYFGPGTRLTVT.

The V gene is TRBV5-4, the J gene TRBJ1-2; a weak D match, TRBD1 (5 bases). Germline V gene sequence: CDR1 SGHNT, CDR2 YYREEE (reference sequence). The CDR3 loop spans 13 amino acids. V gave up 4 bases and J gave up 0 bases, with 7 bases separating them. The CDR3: CASSLTANYGYTF. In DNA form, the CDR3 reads TGTGCCAGCAGCCTGACAGCTAACTATGGCTACACCTTC.

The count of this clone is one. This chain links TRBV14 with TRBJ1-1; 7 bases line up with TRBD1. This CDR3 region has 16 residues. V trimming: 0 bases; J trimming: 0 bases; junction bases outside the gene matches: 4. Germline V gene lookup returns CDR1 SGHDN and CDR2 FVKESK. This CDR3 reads CASSQDWDSVNTEAFF. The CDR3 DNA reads TGTGCCAGCAGCCAAGACTGGGACAGCGTGAACACTGAAGCTTTCTTT. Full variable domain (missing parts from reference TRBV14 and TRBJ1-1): EAGVTQFPSHSVIEKGQTVTLRCDPISGHDNLYWYRRVMGKEIKFLLHFVKESKQDESGMPNNRFLAERTGGTYSTLKVQPAELEDSGVYFCASSQDWDSVNTEAFFGQGTRLTVV.

The DNA of the CDR3 is TGTGCCAGCAGCTTTTACGGGAACACTGAAGCTTTCTTT. It is translated as CASSFYGNTEAFF. The chain couples TRBV7-2 to TRBJ1-1; D not certain. The CDR3 totals 13 residues. V was cut by 3 bases and J by 1 base, with 6 bases left in between. Germline V gives CDR1 SGHTA, CDR2 FQGNSA.

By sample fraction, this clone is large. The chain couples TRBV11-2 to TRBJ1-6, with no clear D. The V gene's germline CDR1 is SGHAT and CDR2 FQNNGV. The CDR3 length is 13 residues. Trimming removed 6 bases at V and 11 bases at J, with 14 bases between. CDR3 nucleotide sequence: TGTGCCAGCAGTTACGGTACCGGTCCACCCCTCCACTTT. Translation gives CASSYGTGPPLHF.

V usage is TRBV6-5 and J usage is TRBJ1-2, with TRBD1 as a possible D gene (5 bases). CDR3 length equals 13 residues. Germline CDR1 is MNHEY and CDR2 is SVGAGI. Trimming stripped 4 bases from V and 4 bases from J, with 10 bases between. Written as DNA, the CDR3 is TGTGCCAGCAGTTCTTATGGGGGCTATGGCTACACCTTC. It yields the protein CASSSYGGYGYTF.

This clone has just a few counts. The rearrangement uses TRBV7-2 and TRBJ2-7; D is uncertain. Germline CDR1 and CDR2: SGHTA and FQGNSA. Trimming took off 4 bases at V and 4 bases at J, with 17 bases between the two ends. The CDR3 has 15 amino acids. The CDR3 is CASSYPGINQYEQYF. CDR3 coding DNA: TGTGCCAGCAGCTACCCAGGCATAAACCAATACGAGCAGTACTTC.

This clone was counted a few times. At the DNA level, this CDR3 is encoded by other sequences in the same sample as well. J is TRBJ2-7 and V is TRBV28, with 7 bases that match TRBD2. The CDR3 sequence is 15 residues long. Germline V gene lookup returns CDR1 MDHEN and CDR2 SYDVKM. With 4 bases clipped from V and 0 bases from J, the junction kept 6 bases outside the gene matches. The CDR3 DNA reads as TGTGCCAGCAGTTCCTTAAGCGGGGCCTCCTACGAGCAGTACTTC. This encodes CASSSLSGASYEQYF.

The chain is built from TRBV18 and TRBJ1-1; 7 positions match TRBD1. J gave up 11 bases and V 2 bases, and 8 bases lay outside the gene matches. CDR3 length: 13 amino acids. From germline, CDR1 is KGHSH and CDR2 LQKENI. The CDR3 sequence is CASSPSRPGGAFF. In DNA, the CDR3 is TGTGCCAGCTCACCATCCCGTCCAGGGGGGGCTTTCTTT. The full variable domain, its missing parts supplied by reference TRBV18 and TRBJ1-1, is NAGVMQNPRHLVRRRGQEARLRCSPMKGHSHVYWYRQLPEEGLKFMVYLQKENIIDESGMPKERFSAEFPKEGPSILRIQQVVRGDSAAYFCASSPSRPGGAFFGQGTRLTVV.

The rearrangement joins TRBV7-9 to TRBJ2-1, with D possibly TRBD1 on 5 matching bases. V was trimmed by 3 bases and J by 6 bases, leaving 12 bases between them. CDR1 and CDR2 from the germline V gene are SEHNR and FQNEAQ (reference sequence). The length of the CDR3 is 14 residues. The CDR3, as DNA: TGTGCCAGCAGCTTCCCCTGGACAACCAATGAGCAGTTCTTC. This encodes CASSFPWTTNEQFF.

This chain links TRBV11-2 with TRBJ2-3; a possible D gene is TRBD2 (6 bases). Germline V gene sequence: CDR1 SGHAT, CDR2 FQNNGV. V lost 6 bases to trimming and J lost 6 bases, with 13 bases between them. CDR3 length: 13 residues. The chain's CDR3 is CASRAGTSDTQYF. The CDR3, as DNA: TGTGCCAGCAGAGCCGGGACTTCGGATACGCAGTATTTT.

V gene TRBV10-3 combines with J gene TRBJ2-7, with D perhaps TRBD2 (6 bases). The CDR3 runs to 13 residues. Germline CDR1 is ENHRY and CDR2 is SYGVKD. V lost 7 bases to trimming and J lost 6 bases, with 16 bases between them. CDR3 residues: CAITPTSRVEQYF. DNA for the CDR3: TGTGCCATCACCCCGACTAGTAGGGTCGAGCAGTACTTC.

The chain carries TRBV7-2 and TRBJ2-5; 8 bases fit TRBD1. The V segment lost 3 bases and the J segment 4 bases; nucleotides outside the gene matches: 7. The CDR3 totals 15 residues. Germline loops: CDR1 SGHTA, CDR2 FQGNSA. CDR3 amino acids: CASSFQGAVGETQYF. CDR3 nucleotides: TGTGCCAGCAGCTTCCAGGGGGCGGTAGGAGAGACCCAGTACTTC.

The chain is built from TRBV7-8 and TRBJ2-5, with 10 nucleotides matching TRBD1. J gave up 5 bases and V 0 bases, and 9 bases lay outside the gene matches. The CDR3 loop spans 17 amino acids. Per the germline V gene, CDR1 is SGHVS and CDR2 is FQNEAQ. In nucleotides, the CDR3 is TGTGCCAGCAGCTTAGCTGGGGGGACAGGGGCCACGGAGACCCAGTACTTC. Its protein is CASSLAGGTGATETQYF.

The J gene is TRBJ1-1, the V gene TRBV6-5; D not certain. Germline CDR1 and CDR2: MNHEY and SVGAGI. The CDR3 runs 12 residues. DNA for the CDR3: TGTGCGTGTAAGGGTCCGCACACTGAAGCTTTCTTT. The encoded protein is CACKGPHTEAFF.

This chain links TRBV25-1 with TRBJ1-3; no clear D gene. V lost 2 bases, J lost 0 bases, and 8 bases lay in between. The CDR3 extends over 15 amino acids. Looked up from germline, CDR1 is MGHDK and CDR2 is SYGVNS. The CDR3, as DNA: TGTGCCAGCAGTGAAATGAGGAGCTCTGGAAACACCATATATTTT. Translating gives CASSEMRSSGNTIYF.

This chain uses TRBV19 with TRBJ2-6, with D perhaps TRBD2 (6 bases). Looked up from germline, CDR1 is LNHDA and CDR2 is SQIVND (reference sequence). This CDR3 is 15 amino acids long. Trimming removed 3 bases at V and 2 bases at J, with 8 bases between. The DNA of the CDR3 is TGTGCCAGTAGTATCTCTAGCGCTGGGGCCAACGTCCTGACTTTC. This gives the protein CASSISSAGANVLTF.

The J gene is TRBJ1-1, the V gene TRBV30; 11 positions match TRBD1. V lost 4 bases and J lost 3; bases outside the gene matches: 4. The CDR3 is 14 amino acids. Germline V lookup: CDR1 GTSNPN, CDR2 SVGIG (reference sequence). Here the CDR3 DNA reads TGTGCCTGGATCTGGGGACAGGGGGACACTGAAGCTTTCTTT. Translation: CAWIWGQGDTEAFF.

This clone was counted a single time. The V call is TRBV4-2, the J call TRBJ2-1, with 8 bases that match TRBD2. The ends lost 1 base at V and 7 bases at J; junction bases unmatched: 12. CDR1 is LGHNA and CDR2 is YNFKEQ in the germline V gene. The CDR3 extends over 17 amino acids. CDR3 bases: TGTGCCAGCAGCCAAGTTGAGGCGGGAGGCATCAATAATGAGCAGTTCTTC. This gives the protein CASSQVEAGGINNEQFF.

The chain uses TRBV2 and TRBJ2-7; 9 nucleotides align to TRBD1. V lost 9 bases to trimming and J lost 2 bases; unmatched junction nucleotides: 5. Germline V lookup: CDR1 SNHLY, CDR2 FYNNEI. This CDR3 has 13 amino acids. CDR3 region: CASSTGGPYEQYF. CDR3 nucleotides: TGTGCCAGTTCGACAGGGGGTCCCTACGAGCAGTACTTC.

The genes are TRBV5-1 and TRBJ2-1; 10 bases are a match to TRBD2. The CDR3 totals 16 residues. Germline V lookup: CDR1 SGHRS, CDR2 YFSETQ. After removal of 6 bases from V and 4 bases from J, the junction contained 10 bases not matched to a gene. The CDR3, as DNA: TGCGCCAGCATCCGGGCTAGCGGGGGCGATTACAATGAGCAGTTCTTC. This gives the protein CASIRASGGDYNEQFF.

CDR3 loop: CASSLGTGGSGSYEQYF. The DNA for the CDR3 is TGTGCCAGCAGCTTAGGGACAGGGGGTAGCGGGAGCTACGAGCAGTACTTC. This chain uses TRBV7-2 with TRBJ2-7, with a tentative D call TRBD1 (10 bases). From germline, CDR1 is SGHTA and CDR2 FQGNSA. V lost 1 base and J 3 bases, leaving 19 bases between the germline ends. This CDR3 region has 17 residues.

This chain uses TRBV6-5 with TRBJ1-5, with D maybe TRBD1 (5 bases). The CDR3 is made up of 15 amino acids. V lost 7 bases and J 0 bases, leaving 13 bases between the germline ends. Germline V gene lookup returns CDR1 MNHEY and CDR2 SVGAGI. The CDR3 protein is CASNEDRNSNQPQHF. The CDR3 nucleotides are TGTGCCAGCAACGAAGACAGAAATAGCAATCAGCCCCAGCATTTT.